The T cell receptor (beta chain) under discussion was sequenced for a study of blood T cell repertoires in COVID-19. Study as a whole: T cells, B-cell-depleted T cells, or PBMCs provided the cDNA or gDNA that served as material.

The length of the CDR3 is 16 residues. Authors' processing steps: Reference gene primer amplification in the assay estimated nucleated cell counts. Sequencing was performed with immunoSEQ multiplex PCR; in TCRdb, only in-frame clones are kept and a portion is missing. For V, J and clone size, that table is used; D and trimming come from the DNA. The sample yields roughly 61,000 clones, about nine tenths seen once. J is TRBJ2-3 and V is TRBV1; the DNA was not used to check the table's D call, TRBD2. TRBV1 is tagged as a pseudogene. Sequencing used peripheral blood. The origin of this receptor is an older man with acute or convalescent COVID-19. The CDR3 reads CTSSPARRGGADTQYF. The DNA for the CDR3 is TGCACCAGCAGCCCAGCAAGGCGGGGGGGCGCGGATACGCAGTATTTT.